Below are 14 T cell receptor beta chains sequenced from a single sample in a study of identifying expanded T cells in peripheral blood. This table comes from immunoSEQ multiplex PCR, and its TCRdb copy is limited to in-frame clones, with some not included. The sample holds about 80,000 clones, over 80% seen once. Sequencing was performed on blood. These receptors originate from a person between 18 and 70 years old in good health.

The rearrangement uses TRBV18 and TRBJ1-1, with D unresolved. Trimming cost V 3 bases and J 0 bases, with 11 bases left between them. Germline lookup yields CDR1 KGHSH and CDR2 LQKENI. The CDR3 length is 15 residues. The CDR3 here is CASSPALRMNTEAFF. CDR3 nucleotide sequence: TGTGCCAGCTCACCCGCCCTACGTATGAACACTGAAGCTTTCTTT.

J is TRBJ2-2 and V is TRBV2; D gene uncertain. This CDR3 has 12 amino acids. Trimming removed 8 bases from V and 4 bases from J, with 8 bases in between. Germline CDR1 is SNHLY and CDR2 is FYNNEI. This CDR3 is CASHDPTGELFF. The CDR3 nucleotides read TGTGCCAGCCATGATCCCACCGGGGAGCTGTTTTTT.

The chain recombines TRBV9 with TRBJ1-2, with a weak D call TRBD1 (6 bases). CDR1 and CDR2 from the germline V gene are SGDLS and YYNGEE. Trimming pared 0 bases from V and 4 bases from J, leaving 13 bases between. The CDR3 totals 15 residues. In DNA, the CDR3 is TGTGCCAGCAGCGTAGGCCCAGGGGAGGGCTATGGCTACACCTTC. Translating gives CASSVGPGEGYGYTF. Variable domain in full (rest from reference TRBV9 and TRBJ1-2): DSGVTQTPKHLITATGQRVTLRCSPRSGDLSVYWYQQSLDQGLQFLIQYYNGEERAKGNILERFSAQQFPDLHSELNLSSLELGDSALYFCASSVGPGEGYGYTFGSGTRLTVV.

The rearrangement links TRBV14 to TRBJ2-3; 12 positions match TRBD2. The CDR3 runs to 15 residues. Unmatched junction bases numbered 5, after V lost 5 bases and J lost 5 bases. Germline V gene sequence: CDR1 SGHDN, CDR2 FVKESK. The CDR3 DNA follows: TGTGCCAGCAGCTTCAGACTAGCGGGGGAAGATACGCAGTATTTT. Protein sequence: CASSFRLAGEDTQYF.

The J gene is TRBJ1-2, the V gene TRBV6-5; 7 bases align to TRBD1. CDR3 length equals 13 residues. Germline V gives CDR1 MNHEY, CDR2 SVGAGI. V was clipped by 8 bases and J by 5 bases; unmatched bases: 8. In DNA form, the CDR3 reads TGTGCCAGCGCCGTGACAGGGACTTATGGCTACACCTTC. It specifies CASAVTGTYGYTF.

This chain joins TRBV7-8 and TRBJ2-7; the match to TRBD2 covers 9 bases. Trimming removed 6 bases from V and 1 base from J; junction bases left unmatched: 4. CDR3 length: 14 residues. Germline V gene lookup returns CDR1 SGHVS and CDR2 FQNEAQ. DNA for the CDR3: TGTGCCAGCAGTTTCCTAGCGGGATCCTACGAGCAGTACTTC. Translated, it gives CASSFLAGSYEQYF.

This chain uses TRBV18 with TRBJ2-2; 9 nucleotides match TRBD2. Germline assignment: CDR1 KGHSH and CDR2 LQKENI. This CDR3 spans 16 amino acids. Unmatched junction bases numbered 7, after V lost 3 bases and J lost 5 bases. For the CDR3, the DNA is TGTGCCAGCTCACCGCTACTAGCGGGTCGGACCGGGGAGCTGTTTTTT. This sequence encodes CASSPLLAGRTGELFF.

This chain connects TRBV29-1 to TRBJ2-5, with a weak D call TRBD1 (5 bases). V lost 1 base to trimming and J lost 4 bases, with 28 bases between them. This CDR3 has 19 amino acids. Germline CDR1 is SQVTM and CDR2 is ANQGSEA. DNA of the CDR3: TGCAGCGTTGAAGGGGTAGGGAACCCCTACTTTGTTGACAGAGAGACCCAGTACTTC. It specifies CSVEGVGNPYFVDRETQYF.

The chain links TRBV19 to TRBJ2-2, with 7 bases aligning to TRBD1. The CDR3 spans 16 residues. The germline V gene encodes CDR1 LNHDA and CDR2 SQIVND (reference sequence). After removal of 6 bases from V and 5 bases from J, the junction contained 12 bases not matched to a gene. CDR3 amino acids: CASRTEGASRTGELFF. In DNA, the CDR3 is TGTGCCAGTAGGACAGAGGGGGCGAGTAGGACCGGGGAGCTGTTTTTT. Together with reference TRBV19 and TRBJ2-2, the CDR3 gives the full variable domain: DGGITQSPKYLFRKEGQNVTLSCEQNLNHDAMYWYRQDPGQGLRLIYYSQIVNDFQKGDIAEGYSVSREKKESFPLTVTSAQKNPTAFYLCASRTEGASRTGELFFGEGSRLTVL.

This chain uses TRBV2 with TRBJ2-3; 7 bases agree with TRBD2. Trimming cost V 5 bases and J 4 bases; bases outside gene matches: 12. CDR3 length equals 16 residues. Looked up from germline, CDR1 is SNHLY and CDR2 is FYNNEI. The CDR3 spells CASSLYGRARADTQYF. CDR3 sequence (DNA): TGTGCCAGCAGTCTATATGGGAGGGCCCGTGCAGATACGCAGTATTTT.

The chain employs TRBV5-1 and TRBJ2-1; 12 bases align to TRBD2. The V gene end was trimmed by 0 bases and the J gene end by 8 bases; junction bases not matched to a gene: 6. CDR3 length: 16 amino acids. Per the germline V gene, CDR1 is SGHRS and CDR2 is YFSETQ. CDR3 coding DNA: TGCGCCAGCAGCTTGGTTGCGACTAGCGGGAGTCATGAGCAGTTCTTC. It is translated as CASSLVATSGSHEQFF.

The CDR3 DNA reads as TGTGCCAGCAGCTTGACGGAGGGTATACCTAGCACAGATACGCAGTATTTT. Translation: CASSLTEGIPSTDTQYF. The chain carries TRBV7-8 and TRBJ2-3, with D perhaps matching TRBD2 (6 bases). Trimming shortened V by 3 bases and J by 0 bases, and 16 bases separated the two germline ends. The CDR3 extends over 17 amino acids. The germline V gene has CDR1 SGHVS and CDR2 FQNEAQ.

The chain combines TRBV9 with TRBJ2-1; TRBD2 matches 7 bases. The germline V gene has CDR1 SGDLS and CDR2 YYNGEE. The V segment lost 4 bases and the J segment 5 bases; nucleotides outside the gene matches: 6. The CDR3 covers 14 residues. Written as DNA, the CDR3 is TGTGCCAGCAGCCCCCAGACTAGCAACAATGAGCAGTTCTTC. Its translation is CASSPQTSNNEQFF.

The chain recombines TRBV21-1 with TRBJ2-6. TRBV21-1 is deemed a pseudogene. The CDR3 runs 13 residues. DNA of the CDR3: TGTGCCAGCAGCAAAGAACCCGCCAACGTCCTGACTTTC. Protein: CASSKEPANVLTF.